These 9 T cell receptor beta chains were sequenced from one sample in a study of CD4 T cells in relation to SARS-CoV-2 and coronaviruses (dated by TCRdb to the early 2020s). These TCRs' antigens remain unknown. Libraries were built with the immunoSEQ multiplex PCR assay. In its TCRdb copy, this immuneACCESS table keeps in-frame sequences only and misses some clones. Where compared with another copy, unresolved V genes explain less than half of these, and the others have no known cause. The sample includes over 15,000 clones, with about 80% observed a single time. Roughly a tenth of the sample rests with the top ten. CD4+ T cells from unexposed donors were collected before the COVID-19 pandemic (2011-2018). After more than 9 days of culture, CD4+ T cells were isolated with the EasySep CD4+ T cell isolation kit. The sample comprised CD4+ T cells from PBMCs, cultured in vitro. These receptors all come from a human donor in good health.

This chain links TRBV18 with TRBJ2-5, with 7 bases lining up with TRBD2. V shed 5 bases and J 10 bases; nucleotides not matched to a gene: 16. Germline V gene sequence: CDR1 KGHSH, CDR2 LQKENI. The length of the CDR3 is 15 residues. The DNA for the CDR3 is TGTGCCAGCTCAGCGGGGGTACACTTGCCCGGGGGCCAGTACTTC. Protein sequence: CASSAGVHLPGGQYF.

The chain employs TRBV9 and TRBJ2-3; maybe TRBD1 (5 bases). The ends were cut back, 0 bases at V and 2 bases at J, with 10 bases in the middle. CDR3 length: 15 residues. The germline gives CDR1 SGDLS, CDR2 YYNGEE. The chain's CDR3 is CASSVGGGLTDTQYF. The CDR3 nucleotides read TGTGCCAGCAGCGTAGGGGGCGGCCTCACAGATACGCAGTATTTT.

The chain links TRBV6-2 or TRBV6-3 to TRBJ2-3, with D perhaps TRBD1 (6 bases). With 4 bases removed from V and 7 bases from J, the gap between germline ends came to 9 bases. The CDR3 contains 12 residues. Germline V lookup: CDR1 MNHEY, CDR2 SVGEGT. In DNA form, the CDR3 reads TGTGCCAGCAGTTTACAGGGAAATACGCAGTATTTT. Protein: CASSLQGNTQYF.

For the CDR3, the DNA is TGTGCCAGTATCGATGGCGGGGCCAAGGGCTCGGATGAGCAGTTCTTC. Translated: CASIDGGAKGSDEQFF. The chain recombines TRBV19 with TRBJ2-1; weak D call: TRBD2 (6 bases). V was shortened by 7 bases and J by 8 bases, with 24 bases between the two germline ends. This CDR3 comprises 16 residues. CDR1 and CDR2 from the germline V gene are LNHDA and SQIVND (reference sequence).

The chain has TRBV4-1 and TRBJ2-7, with D maybe TRBD2 (5 bases). V was shortened by 1 base and J by 4 bases, with 11 bases between the two germline ends. Looked up from germline, CDR1 is MGHRA and CDR2 is YSYEKL. The CDR3 runs 14 residues. The CDR3 sequence is CASSQAVREYEQYF. Here the CDR3 DNA reads TGCGCCAGCAGCCAAGCGGTTAGGGAGTACGAGCAGTACTTC.

The J gene is TRBJ1-1, the V gene TRBV5-4, with D unclear. Germline-derived CDR1 and CDR2 are SGHNT and YYREEE (reference sequence). The CDR3 spans 14 residues. V shed 0 bases and J shed 1 base, with 7 bases lying between them. The CDR3, as DNA: TGTGCCAGCAGCTTGGGCTCCCCGAACACTGAAGCTTTCTTT. Translating gives CASSLGSPNTEAFF.

This rearrangement joins TRBV9 to TRBJ2-1; TRBD2 matches 9 bases. CDR3 size: 15 residues. Trimming cost V 5 bases and J 0 bases; bases outside gene matches: 3. Germline-derived CDR1 and CDR2 are SGDLS and YYNGEE. CDR3 residues: CASSPSGDSYNEQFF. The CDR3 coding sequence is TGTGCCAGCAGTCCTAGCGGGGACTCCTACAATGAGCAGTTCTTC. The variable domain in full, completed from reference TRBV9 and TRBJ2-1, reads DSGVTQTPKHLITATGQRVTLRCSPRSGDLSVYWYQQSLDQGLQFLIQYYNGEERAKGNILERFSAQQFPDLHSELNLSSLELGDSALYFCASSPSGDSYNEQFFGPGTRLTVL.

The table lists this clone with a few counts. The rearrangement joins TRBV7-8 to TRBJ2-7, with D possibly matching TRBD1 (6 bases). This CDR3 comprises 13 residues. The germline V gene has CDR1 SGHVS and CDR2 FQNEAQ. The germline V and J ends were trimmed by 5 bases and 5 bases, with 13 bases remaining between them. CDR3 nucleotides: TGTGCCAGCAGCAACGGGGCAGGGGACGAGCAGTACTTC. Translating gives CASSNGAGDEQYF.

J is TRBJ2-1 and V is TRBV11-3; 12 nucleotides match TRBD2. Germline lookup yields CDR1 SGHNT and CDR2 YENEEA. V gave up 5 bases and J gave up 4 bases; unmatched junction bases: 6. This CDR3 region has 16 residues. CDR3 bases: TGTGCCAGCAGCCCTCGGACTAGCGGGAAGTACAATGAGCAGTTCTTC. Translation gives CASSPRTSGKYNEQFF.